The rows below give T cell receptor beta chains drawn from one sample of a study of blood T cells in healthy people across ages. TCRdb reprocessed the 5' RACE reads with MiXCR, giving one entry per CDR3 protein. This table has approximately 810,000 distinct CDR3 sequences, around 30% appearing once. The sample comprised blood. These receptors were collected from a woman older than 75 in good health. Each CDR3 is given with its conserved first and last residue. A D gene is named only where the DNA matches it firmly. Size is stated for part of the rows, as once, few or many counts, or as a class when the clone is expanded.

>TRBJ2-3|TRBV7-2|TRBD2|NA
CASSYSNGGDTDTQYF
TGTGCCAGCAGTTACTCGAACGGGGGGGACACAGATACGCAGTATTTT
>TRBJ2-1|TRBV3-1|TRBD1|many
CASSRNPGTGAFF
TGTGCCAGCAGCCGGAACCCCGGGACAGGGGCGTTCTTC
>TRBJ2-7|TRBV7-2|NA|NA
CASSQGLPSYEQYF
TGTGCCAGCAGCCAGGGACTTCCCTCCTACGAGCAGTACTTC
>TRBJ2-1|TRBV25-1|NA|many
CASSELGGVRGNEQFF
TGTGCCAGCAGTGAATTGGGGGGTGTGAGAGGGAATGAGCAGTTCTTC
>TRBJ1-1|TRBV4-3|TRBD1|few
CASSPRQGGEAFF
TGCGCCAGCAGCCCCAGACAGGGCGGTGAAGCTTTCTTT
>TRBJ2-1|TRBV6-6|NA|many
CASSRVGEQFF
TGTGCCAGCAGTAGGGTGGGTGAGCAGTTCTTC
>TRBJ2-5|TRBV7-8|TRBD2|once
CATKRGLGEETQYF
TGTGCCACTAAGAGGGGACTAGGGGAAGAGACCCAGTACTTC
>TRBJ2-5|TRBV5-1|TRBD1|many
CASSSGQGKTQYF
TGCGCCAGCAGCTCCGGACAGGGAAAGACCCAGTACTTC
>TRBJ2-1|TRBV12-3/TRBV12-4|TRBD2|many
CASLWLGETSGGTYNEQFF
TGTGCCAGCTTATGGTTAGGTGAGACTAGCGGGGGAACCTACAATGAGCAGTTCTTC
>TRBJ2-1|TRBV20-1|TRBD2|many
CSARGLGASGTTGYNEQFF
TGCAGTGCTAGAGGCCTCGGGGCTAGCGGGACGACGGGATACAATGAGCAGTTCTTC
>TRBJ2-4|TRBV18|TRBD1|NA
CASSKDRGDIQYF
TGTGCCAGCTCAAAGGACAGGGGTGACATTCAGTACTTC
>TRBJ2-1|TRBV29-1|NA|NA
CSVEDRGYEQFF
TGCAGCGTTGAAGACCGCGGCTACGAGCAGTTCTTC
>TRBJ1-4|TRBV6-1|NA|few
CASSEAGGFNEKLFF
TGTGCCAGCAGTGAGGCGGGGGGCTTTAATGAAAAACTGTTTTTT
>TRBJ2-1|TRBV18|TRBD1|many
CASSRQGNNEQFF
TGTGCCAGCAGCAGACAGGGGAACAATGAGCAGTTCTTC
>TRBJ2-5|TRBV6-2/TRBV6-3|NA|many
CASSPLSGRPQETQYF
TGTGCCAGCAGCCCCCTCTCCGGGAGACCCCAAGAGACCCAGTACTTC
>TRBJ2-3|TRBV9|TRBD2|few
CASSRSLTGTSGGASSTDTQYF
TGTGCCAGCAGCCGATCTCTGACCGGGACTAGCGGGGGGGCTTCGAGCACAGATACGCAGTATTTT
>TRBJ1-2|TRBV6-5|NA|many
CASSPRTQSGGYTF
TGTGCCAGCAGCCCCCGGACCCAGTCTGGTGGCTACACCTTC
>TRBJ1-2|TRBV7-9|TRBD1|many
CASSLAGGDRVDGYTF
TGTGCCAGCAGCTTAGCGGGGGGGGACAGGGTTGATGGCTACACCTTC
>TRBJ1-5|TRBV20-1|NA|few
CSAPEKVNQPQHF
TGCAGTGCGCCCGAGAAAGTCAATCAGCCCCAGCATTTT
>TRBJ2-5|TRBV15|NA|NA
CATGRAEAQYF
TGTGCCACCGGCAGGGCGGAGGCCCAGTACTTC
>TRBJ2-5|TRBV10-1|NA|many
CASSRTGYEETQYF
TGCGCCAGCAGCCGAACAGGGTATGAAGAGACCCAGTACTTC
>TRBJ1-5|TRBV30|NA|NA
CAWSLGRFTPQHF
TGTGCCTGGAGTTTGGGCCGTTTTACTCCCCAGCATTTT
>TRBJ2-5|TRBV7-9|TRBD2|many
CASSFLAGTQETQYF
TGTGCCAGCAGCTTTCTAGCGGGAACTCAAGAGACCCAGTACTTC
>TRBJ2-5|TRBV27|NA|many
CASSSSPSGETQYF
TGTGCCAGCAGTTCATCCCCTAGTGGGGAGACCCAGTACTTC
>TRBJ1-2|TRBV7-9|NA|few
CASSFPTEGGYTF
TGTGCCAGCAGCTTCCCGACAGAGGGTGGCTACACCTTC
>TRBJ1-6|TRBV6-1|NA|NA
CAGIETAINSPLHF
TGTGCCGGCATAGAGACAGCGATTAATTCACCCCTCCACTTT
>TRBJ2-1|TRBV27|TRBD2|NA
CASSGYFGGDYYNEQFF
TGTGCCAGCAGTGGATACTTTGGGGGGGACTACTACAATGAGCAGTTCTTC
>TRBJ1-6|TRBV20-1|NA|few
CSAKRDFSSPLHF
TGCAGTGCTAAGAGGGACTTTTCTTCACCCCTCCACTTT
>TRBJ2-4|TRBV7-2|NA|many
CASSAGQKDIQYF
TGTGCCAGCAGCGCAGGACAGAAGGACATTCAGTACTTC
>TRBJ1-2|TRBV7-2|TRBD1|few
CASSLDRGLGDGYTF
TGTGCCAGCAGCTTAGATAGGGGGCTAGGTGATGGCTACACCTTC
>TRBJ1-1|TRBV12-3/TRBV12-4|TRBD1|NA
CASSLVRQGARNTEAFF
TGTGCCAGCAGTTTAGTTCGACAGGGGGCTAGGAACACTGAAGCTTTCTTT
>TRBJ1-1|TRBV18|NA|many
CASSPTGNTEAFF
TGCGCCAGCAGCCCGACAGGGAACACTGAAGCTTTCTTT
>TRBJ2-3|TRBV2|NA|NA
CASSVATDTRYF
TGTGCCAGCAGTGTTGCAACAGATACGCGGTATTTT
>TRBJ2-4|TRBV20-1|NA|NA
CSARGASRLRENIQYF
TGCAGTGCTAGAGGGGCCAGCCGGTTGCGGGAAAACATTCAGTACTTC
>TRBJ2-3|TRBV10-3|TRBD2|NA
CAIGRASGTRADTQYF
TGTGCCATCGGCCGGGCTAGCGGGACTCGTGCAGATACGCAGTATTTT
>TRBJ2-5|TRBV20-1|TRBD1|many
CSALNNRGPSETQYF
TGCAGTGCTCTGAATAACAGGGGGCCCTCAGAGACCCAGTACTTC
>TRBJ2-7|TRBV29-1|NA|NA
CSVGTKVSYEQYF
TGCAGCGTTGGGACGAAAGTGTCCTACGAGCAGTACTTC
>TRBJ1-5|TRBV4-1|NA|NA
CASSFGLGGNQPQHF
TGCGCCAGCAGCTTCGGACTGGGGGGCAATCAGCCCCAGCATTTT
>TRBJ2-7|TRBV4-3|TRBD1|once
CASSHQTGDGQYF
TGCGCCAGCAGCCACCAGACAGGGGACGGGCAGTACTTC
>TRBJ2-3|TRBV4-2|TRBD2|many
CASSALAKGADTQYF
TGTGCCAGCAGCGCACTAGCGAAAGGCGCAGATACGCAGTATTTT
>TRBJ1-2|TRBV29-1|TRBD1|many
CSVATTGGRYGYTF
TGCAGCGTTGCCACCACAGGGGGTAGATATGGCTACACCTTC
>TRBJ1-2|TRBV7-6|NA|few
CASSSRAGYGYTF
TGTGCCAGCAGCAGCAGGGCTGGATATGGCTACACCTTC
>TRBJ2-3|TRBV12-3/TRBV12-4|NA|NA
CASRLVPQGSLRADAQYF
TGTGCCAGCAGACTAGTCCCTCAAGGCAGTCTGCGCGCAGATGCGCAGTATTTT
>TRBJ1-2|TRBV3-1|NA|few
CASSRDTKGYTF
TGTGCCAGCAGCCGGGACACTAAAGGCTACACCTTC
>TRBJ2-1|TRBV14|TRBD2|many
CASSLTSGGNNEQFF
TGTGCCAGCAGCCTTACTAGCGGGGGTAACAATGAGCAGTTCTTC